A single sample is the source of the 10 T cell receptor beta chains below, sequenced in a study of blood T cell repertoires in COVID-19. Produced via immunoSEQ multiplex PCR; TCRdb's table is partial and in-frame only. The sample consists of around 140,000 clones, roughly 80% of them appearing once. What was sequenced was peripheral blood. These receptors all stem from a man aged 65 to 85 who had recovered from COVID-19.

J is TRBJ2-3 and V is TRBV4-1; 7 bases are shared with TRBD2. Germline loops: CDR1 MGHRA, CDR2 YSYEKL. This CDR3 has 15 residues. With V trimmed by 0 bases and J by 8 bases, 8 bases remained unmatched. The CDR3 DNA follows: TGCGCCAGCAGCCAAGAAAGGACTAGTGGGGGTACGCAGTATTTT. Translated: CASSQERTSGGTQYF.

CDR3 coding DNA: TGTGCCTGGAGTCCTACCGCGGGCGGTCAGCCCCAGCATTTT. It is translated as CAWSPTAGGQPQHF. The chain employs TRBV30 and TRBJ1-5, with no clear D. The CDR3 sequence is 14 residues long. V gave up 2 bases and J gave up 6 bases, with 14 bases separating them. CDR1 and CDR2 from the germline V gene are GTSNPN and SVGIG (reference sequence).

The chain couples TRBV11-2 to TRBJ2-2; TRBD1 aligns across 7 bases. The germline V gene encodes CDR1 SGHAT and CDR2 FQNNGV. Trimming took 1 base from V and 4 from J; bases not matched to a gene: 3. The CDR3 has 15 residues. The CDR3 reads CASSLVRGTTGELFF. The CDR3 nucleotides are TGTGCCAGCAGCTTAGTCAGGGGGACCACCGGGGAGCTGTTTTTT.

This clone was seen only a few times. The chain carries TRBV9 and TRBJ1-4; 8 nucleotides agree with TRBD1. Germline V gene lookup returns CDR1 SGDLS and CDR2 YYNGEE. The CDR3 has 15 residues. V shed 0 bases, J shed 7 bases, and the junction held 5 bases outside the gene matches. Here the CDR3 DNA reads TGTGCCAGCAGCGTAGGCAGGGGGCCTACTGAAAAACTGTTTTTT. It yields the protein CASSVGRGPTEKLFF.

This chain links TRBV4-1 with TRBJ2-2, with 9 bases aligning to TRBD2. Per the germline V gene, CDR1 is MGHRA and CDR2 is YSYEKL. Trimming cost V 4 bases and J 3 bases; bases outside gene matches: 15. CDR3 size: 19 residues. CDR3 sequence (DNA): TGCGCCAGCAGCCCCCACACTTTAGCGGGAGCGGTGGACACCGGGGAGCTGTTTTTT. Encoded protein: CASSPHTLAGAVDTGELFF.

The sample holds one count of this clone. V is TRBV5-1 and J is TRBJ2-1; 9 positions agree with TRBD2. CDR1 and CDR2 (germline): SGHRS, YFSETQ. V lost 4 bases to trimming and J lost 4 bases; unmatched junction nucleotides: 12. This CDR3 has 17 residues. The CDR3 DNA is TGCGCCAGCAGCCTTGGTGTAGGCGGGAGGGCTTACAATGAGCAGTTCTTC. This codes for CASSLGVGGRAYNEQFF. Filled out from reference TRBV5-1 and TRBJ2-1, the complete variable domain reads KAGVTQTPRYLIKTRGQQVTLSCSPISGHRSVSWYQQTPGQGLQFLFEYFSETQRNKGNFPGRFSGRQFSNSRSEMNVSTLELGDSALYLCASSLGVGGRAYNEQFFGPGTRLTVL.

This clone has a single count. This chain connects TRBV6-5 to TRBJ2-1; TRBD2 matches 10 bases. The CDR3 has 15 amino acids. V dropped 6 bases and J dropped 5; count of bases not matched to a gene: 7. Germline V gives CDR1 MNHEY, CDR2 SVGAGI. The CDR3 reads CASRSWTSGNNEQFF. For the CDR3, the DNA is TGTGCCAGCAGATCATGGACTAGCGGAAACAATGAGCAGTTCTTC.

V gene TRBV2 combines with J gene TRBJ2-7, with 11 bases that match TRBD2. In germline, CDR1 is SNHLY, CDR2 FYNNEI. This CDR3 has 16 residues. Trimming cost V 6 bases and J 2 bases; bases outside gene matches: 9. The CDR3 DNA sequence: TGTGCCAGCAGCCCAGGTCTAGCGGGAGGTACCTACGAGCAGTACTTC. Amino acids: CASSPGLAGGTYEQYF.

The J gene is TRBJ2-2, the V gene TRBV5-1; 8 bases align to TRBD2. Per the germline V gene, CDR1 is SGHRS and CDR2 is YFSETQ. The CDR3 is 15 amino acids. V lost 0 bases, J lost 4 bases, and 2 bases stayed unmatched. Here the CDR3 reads CASSLDLAGTGELFF. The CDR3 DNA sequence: TGCGCCAGCAGCTTGGATCTAGCGGGCACCGGGGAGCTGTTTTTT.

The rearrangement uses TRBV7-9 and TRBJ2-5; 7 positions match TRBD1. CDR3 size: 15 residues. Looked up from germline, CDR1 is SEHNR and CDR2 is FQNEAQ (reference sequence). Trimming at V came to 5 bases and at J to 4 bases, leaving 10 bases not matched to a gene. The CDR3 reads CASSANQGVGETQYF. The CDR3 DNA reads TGTGCCAGCAGCGCAAACCAGGGGGTGGGAGAGACCCAGTACTTC.